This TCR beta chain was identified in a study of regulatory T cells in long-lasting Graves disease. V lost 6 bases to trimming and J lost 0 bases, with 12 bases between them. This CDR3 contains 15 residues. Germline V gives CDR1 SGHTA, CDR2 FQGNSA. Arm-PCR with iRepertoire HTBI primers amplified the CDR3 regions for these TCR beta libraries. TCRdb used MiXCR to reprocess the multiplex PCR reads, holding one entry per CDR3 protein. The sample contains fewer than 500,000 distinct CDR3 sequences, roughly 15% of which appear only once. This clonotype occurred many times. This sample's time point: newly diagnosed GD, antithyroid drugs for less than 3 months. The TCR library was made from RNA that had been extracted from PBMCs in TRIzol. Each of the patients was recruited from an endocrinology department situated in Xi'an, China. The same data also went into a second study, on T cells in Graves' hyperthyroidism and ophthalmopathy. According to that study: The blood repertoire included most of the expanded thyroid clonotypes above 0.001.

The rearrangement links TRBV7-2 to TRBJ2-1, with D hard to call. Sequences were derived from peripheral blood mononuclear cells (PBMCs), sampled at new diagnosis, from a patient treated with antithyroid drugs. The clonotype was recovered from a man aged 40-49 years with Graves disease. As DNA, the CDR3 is TGTGCCAGCAGTTCGAATTACCGCTCCTACAATGAGCAGTTCTTC. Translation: CASSSNYRSYNEQFF.